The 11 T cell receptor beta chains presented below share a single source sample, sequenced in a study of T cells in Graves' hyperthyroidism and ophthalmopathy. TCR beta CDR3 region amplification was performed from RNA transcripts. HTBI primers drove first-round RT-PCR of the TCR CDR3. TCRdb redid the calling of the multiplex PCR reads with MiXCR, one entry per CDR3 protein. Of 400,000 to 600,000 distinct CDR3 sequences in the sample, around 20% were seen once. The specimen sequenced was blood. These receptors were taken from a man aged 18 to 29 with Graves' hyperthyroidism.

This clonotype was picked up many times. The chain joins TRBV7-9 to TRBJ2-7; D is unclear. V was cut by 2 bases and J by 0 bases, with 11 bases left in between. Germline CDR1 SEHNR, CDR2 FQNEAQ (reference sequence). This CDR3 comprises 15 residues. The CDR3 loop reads CASSLSPDPSYEQYF. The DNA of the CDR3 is TGTGCCAGCAGCTTATCTCCCGACCCCTCCTACGAGCAGTACTTC.

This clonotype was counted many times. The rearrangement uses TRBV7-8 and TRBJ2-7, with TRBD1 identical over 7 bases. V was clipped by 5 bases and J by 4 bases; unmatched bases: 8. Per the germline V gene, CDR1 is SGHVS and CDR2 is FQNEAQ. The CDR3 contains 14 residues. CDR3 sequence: CASSADRARYEQYF. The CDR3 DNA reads TGTGCCAGCAGCGCTGACAGGGCTCGATACGAGCAGTACTTC.

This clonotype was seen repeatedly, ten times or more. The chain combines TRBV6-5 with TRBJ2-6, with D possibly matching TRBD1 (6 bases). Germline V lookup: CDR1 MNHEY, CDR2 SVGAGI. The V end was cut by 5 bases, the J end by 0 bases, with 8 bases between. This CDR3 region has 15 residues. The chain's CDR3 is CASSRQVSGANVLTF. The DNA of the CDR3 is TGTGCCAGCAGTAGACAGGTCTCTGGGGCCAACGTCCTGACTTTC.

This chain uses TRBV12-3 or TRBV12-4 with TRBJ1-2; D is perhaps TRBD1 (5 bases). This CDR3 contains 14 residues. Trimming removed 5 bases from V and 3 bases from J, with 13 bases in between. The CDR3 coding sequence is TGTGCCAGCAGTCACTCCGACAGAGACTATGGCTACACCTTC. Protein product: CASSHSDRDYGYTF.

CDR3 nucleotides: TGTGCCAGCTCACCACCGGGGGATCTAGGAGAGACCCAGTACTTC. It yields the protein CASSPPGDLGETQYF. This chain joins TRBV18 and TRBJ2-5; D tentatively fits TRBD1 or TRBD2 (5 bases each). Germline V gene sequence: CDR1 KGHSH, CDR2 LQKENI. Trimming pared 0 bases from V and 4 bases from J, leaving 12 bases between. The CDR3 contains 15 residues.

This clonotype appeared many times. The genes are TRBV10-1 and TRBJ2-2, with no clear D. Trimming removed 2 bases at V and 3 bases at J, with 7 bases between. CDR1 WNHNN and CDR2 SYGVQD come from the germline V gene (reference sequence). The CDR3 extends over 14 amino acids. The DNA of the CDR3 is TGCGCCAGCAGTGAGGGCCCCGACACCGGGGAGCTGTTTTTT. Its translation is CASSEGPDTGELFF.

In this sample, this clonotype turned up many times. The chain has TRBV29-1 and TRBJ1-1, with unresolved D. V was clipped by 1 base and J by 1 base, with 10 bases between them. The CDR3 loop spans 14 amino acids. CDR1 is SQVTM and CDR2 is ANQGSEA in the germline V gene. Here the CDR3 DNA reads TGCAGCGTTGAAGCCGTGGACGGGAACACTGAAGCTTTCTTT. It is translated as CSVEAVDGNTEAFF.

This chain's CDR3 is CASSITGGGGELFF. The CDR3 nucleotides are TGTGCCAGTAGTATAACAGGGGGCGGCGGGGAGCTGTTTTTT. The rearrangement joins TRBV19 to TRBJ2-2; 9 bases agree with TRBD1. The CDR3 length is 14 residues. Germline CDR1 and CDR2: LNHDA and SQIVND (reference sequence). V lost 2 bases, J lost 7 bases, and 2 bases stayed unmatched.

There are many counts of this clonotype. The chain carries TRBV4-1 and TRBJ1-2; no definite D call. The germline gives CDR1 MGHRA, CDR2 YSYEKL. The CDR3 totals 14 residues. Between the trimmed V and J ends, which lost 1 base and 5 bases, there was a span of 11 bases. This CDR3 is CASSQVKLPYGYTF. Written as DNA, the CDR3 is TGCGCCAGCAGCCAAGTGAAGTTACCTTATGGCTACACCTTC.

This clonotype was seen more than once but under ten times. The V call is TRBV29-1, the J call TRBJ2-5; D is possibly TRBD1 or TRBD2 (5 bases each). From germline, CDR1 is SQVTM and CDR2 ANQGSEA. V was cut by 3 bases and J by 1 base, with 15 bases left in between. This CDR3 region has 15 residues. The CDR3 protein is CSVESSPGRQETQYF. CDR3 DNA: TGCAGCGTTGAGTCCTCTCCGGGGCGCCAAGAGACCCAGTACTTC.

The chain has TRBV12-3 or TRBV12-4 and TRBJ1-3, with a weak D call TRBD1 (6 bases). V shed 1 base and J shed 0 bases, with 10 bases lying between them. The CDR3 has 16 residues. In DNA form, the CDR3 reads TGTGCCAGCAGTTTAGGCACAGGGAACTCTGGAAACACCATATATTTT. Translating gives CASSLGTGNSGNTIYF.